This T cell receptor (beta chain) derives from a study of immune evolution from preneoplasia to lung adenocarcinoma (dated by TCRdb to the early 2020s). As for the study more broadly: HLA loss of heterozygosity was seen in about 7.6%, 15% and 36% of AIS, MIA and ADC lesions, and in no AAH lesions. The study combined immune gene expression, TCR sequencing and multiplex immunofluorescence to profile immune contexture across lung adenocarcinoma precursors and invasive adenocarcinoma. Resected precursor lesions (AAH, AIS, MIA) and invasive adenocarcinomas were each compared against paired morphologically normal lung tissue. Sample size was determined by specimen availability and not by a prior power calculation. Whole exome sequencing and methylation data from the same cohort of nodules were integrated with the immune data. The overall cohort was made up of a few dozen patients with pulmonary nodules who had surgical resection. TCR sequencing data came from approximately 56 patients. According to the study, more than 100 samples were used for TCR sequencing. POLYSOLVER was used to infer Class I HLA alleles from exome data, while LOHHLA was used to detect allele-specific HLA loss.

TCR beta CDR3 regions were sequenced from DNA using the immunoSEQ hsTCRbeta Kit. For the original study's pipeline: The ImmunoSEQ Analyzer was used to analyse the TCR sequencing data. T cell clonality was calculated on productive rearrangements as 1 minus Pielou's evenness. To measure T cell diversity, the inverse Simpson index was applied to productive templates. T cell density was TCR beta template counts normalized to usable DNA, estimated by amplifying and sequencing housekeeping genes. Two-sided Kruskal-Wallis tests were used to compare TCR metrics between histologic stages. TCRdb took over this immuneACCESS table, retaining in-frame rearrangements with V and J assigned. Such tables are incomplete; in checked studies, under half of the missing clones stem from an unresolved V gene, and the remainder is unexplained. Clonal size and the V and J genes are those of that table, whereas D and trimming came from the DNA. The sample contains some 5,400 clones, around 78% of them found a single time. The ten largest clones capture 3.5% to 4% of the sample.

The germline V gene encodes CDR1 SGHRS and CDR2 YFSETQ. The junction shows trimming of 3 bases on V and 1 base on J, plus 18 bases between the germline ends. From the cysteine up to the phenylalanine, the CDR3 has a length of 17 residues. Only the CDR3 part of the read is kept: 51 bases, read in frame from the first base. Beyond this particular receptor, the publication reports: Normal lung had the highest top T cell clone frequencies, and these frequencies appeared to fall progressively from AAH through AIS, MIA and invasive adenocarcinoma. The findings reflected association rather than direct causation, and larger cohorts with long-term follow-up and longitudinal biopsies were considered necessary. Compared with EGFR-mutant or double wild-type lesions, KRAS-mutant nodules had the highest T cell clonality. Because all patients were from Japan and China, applicability to Western populations was uncertain. The highest clonality was observed in normal lung, whereas higher T cell density and diversity but lower clonality appeared to be present in later-stage lesions.

Patients underwent resection in Japan or China between about 2013 and 2018. Two lung cancer pathologists independently reviewed H&E slides to confirm the histologic diagnosis of every case. To enrich premalignant or tumor cells for nucleic acid extraction, macro-dissection was performed after pathologic assessment. The AllPrep DNA/RNA FFPE Kit was used to isolate DNA from FFPE tissue. Of note for this clone: This receptor's antigen is unknown. No much larger clonotype is one base removed from it; base qualities were not supplied.

The chain uses TRBV5-1 and TRBJ2-3, with the D gene not confidently named. This TCR came from a person between 60 and 80 years old with lung adenocarcinoma. The specimen was FFPE minimally invasive lung adenocarcinoma tissue. What the cell subset or site label conveys for this sample: micro-invasive lung adenocarcinoma (MIA). CDR3 loop: CASSSGAGVGGTDTQYF. In nucleotides, the sequence is TGCGCCAGCAGCTCAGGCGCTGGGGTGGGTGGCACAGATACGCAGTATTTT.